Listed below are T cell receptor beta chains from one sample, sequenced in a study of T-cell reconstitution after alpha-beta-depleted transplantation in children. TCRdb re-analysed the PCR reads in MiXCR, keeping a single row per CDR3 protein. The sample records hundreds of thousands of distinct CDR3 sequences, roughly 15% being singletons. The sequencing used PBMCs, mostly from graft donor cells, collected 360 days after TCRalphabeta/CD19-depleted stem cell transplant. Source of these receptors: a male patient aged 2 to 10 who had a stem cell transplant for acute lymphoblastic leukemia, so the T cells may come from the graft donor. Each CDR3 is given with its conserved first and last residue. D genes are given only for firm matches. Clone size appears in some rows only: once, few, many, or a class for an expanded clone.

J | D | V | size | CDR3 | DNA
TRBJ2-3 | NA | TRBV5-1 | NA | CASSLSHQPRFTDTQYF | TGCGCCAGCAGCTTGTCCCATCAGCCTAGATTCACAGATACGCAGTATTTT
TRBJ2-3 | TRBD1 | TRBV15 | NA | CATSRGVLGQGRGTQYF | TGTGCCACCAGCAGAGGGGTCCTCGGACAGGGGAGAGGTACGCAGTATTTT
TRBJ2-7 | NA | TRBV6-1 | NA | CASRQGGLGEQYF | TGTGCCAGCAGACAGGGAGGTTTGGGCGAGCAGTACTTC
TRBJ1-3 | NA | TRBV6-2/TRBV6-3 | NA | CASSYQRDPAFGNTIYF | TGTGCCAGCAGTTACCAAAGAGATCCGGCTTTTGGAAACACCATATATTTT
TRBJ1-5 | NA | TRBV29-1 | NA | CSVVGGRNQPQHF | TGCAGCGTTGTGGGGGGGCGCAATCAGCCCCAGCATTTT
TRBJ2-7 | NA | TRBV4-2 | many | CASSQGSGSTYEQYF | TGTGCCAGCAGCCAGGGTTCGGGGTCTACCTACGAGCAGTACTTC
TRBJ1-4 | TRBD1 | TRBV12-3/TRBV12-4 | many | CASSPGQVNEKLFF | TGTGCCAGCAGTCCGGGACAGGTCAATGAAAAACTGTTTTTT
TRBJ2-1 | NA | TRBV7-6 | few | CASSSTAVLHNEQFF | TGTGCCAGCAGCTCGACAGCGGTCCTGCACAATGAGCAGTTCTTC
TRBJ2-3 | NA | TRBV3-1 | few | CASASRGAQDTQYF | TGTGCCAGCGCCTCCAGGGGGGCCCAGGATACGCAGTATTTT
TRBJ1-2 | TRBD1 | TRBV7-2 | NA | CASSLASRTGRVGYTF | TGTGCCAGCAGCTTAGCTTCCCGGACAGGGCGGGTAGGCTACACCTTC
TRBJ2-2 | TRBD2 | TRBV7-8 | NA | CASRPRGAGELFF | TGTGCCAGCAGACCCCGGGGGGCCGGGGAGCTGTTTTTT
TRBJ2-5 | TRBD1 | TRBV28 | NA | CASSATGGVGTQYF | TGTGCCAGCAGTGCGACAGGGGGCGTGGGGACCCAGTACTTC
TRBJ1-6 | TRBD1 | TRBV7-3 | NA | CASSRLTGYNSPLHF | TGTGCCAGCAGCCGACTGACAGGGTATAATTCACCCCTCCACTTT
TRBJ2-5 | NA | TRBV6-1 | few | CASSELAGSGETQYF | TGTGCCAGCAGTGAACTGGCAGGGAGTGGAGAGACCCAGTACTTC
TRBJ2-5 | TRBD1 | TRBV29-1 | few | CSVGGTGNIETQYF | TGCAGCGTTGGCGGGACAGGGAATATAGAGACCCAGTACTTC
TRBJ1-2 | NA | TRBV12-3/TRBV12-4 | NA | CASSLSRVYGYTF | TGTGCCAGCAGTTTGTCCAGGGTCTATGGCTACACCTTC
TRBJ2-3 | TRBD1 | TRBV5-1 | NA | CASSPGQNTDTQYF | TGCGCCAGCAGCCCGGGACAGAACACAGATACGCAGTATTTT
TRBJ2-3 | NA | TRBV11-2 | NA | CASTIKWEPGFIDTQYF | TGTGCCAGCACCATCAAGTGGGAGCCCGGTTTCATAGATACGCAGTATTTT
TRBJ2-1 | TRBD1 | TRBV10-3 | many | CAISSSGTGVYNEQFF | TGTGCCATCAGCAGCTCCGGGACAGGGGTCTACAATGAGCAGTTCTTC
TRBJ2-7 | NA | TRBV12-3/TRBV12-4 | few | CASSLGSGPYEQYF | TGTGCCAGCAGTTTAGGTTCAGGGCCCTACGAGCAGTACTTC
TRBJ2-7 | TRBD2 | TRBV6-2/TRBV6-3 | NA | CASSYPLGGSPYEQYF | TGTGCCAGCAGTTACCCCCTGGGGGGGTCCCCCTACGAGCAGTACTTC
TRBJ2-5 | TRBD2 | TRBV6-1 | NA | CASSPGGTIETQYF | TGTGCCAGCAGTCCGGGGGGGACGATAGAGACCCAGTACTTC
TRBJ2-2 | NA | TRBV10-3 | NA | CATEPGSGVTGELFF | TGTGCCACCGAGCCGGGCTCAGGGGTCACCGGGGAGCTGTTTTTT
TRBJ2-3 | NA | TRBV7-3 | few | CASSFRETDTQYF | TGTGCCAGCAGCTTCCGGGAGACAGATACGCAGTATTTT
TRBJ2-5 | TRBD1 | TRBV12-5 | NA | CASGIQGAGETQYF | TGTGCTAGTGGTATACAGGGGGCTGGGGAGACCCAGTACTTC
TRBJ2-1 | NA | TRBV12-3/TRBV12-4 | NA | CASSFPLGQRDEQFF | TGTGCCAGCAGTTTCCCGCTAGGGCAAAGGGATGAGCAGTTCTTC
TRBJ2-3 | TRBD2 | TRBV11-1 | once | CASSHAGTSGFF | TGTGCCAGCAGCCACGCGGGGACTAGCGGATTTTTT
TRBJ2-2 | NA | TRBV10-1 | NA | CASSAPGRTGELFF | TGCGCCAGCAGTGCGCCAGGGAGGACCGGGGAGCTGTTTTTT
TRBJ1-3 | NA | TRBV5-5 | NA | CASSLGKGSGNTIYF | TGTGCCAGCAGCTTGGGGAAGGGATCTGGAAACACCATATATTTT
TRBJ2-7 | TRBD2 | TRBV7-2 | NA | CASSLELALLGEQYF | TGTGCCAGCAGCTTGGAACTAGCGCTTCTAGGGGAGCAGTACTTC
TRBJ2-5 | NA | TRBV24-1 | NA | CATSDLDRRGNF | TGTGCCACCAGTGACCTTGACAGGAGGGGGAACTTC
TRBJ2-1 | TRBD2 | TRBV27 | few | CASSLLAGFYNEQFF | TGTGCCAGCAGTTTACTAGCGGGATTCTACAATGAGCAGTTCTTC
TRBJ1-1 | TRBD1 | TRBV12-5 | NA | CASGFAFHLRQGDTEAFF | TGTGCTAGTGGTTTCGCTTTCCATCTACGACAGGGGGACACTGAAGCTTTCTTT
TRBJ2-3 | TRBD2 | TRBV5-6 | few | CASSSTPGLAGMGLTDTQYF | TGTGCCAGCAGCTCCACGCCGGGACTAGCGGGAATGGGGCTCACAGATACGCAGTATTTT
TRBJ2-1 | TRBD2 | TRBV20-1 | many | CSARTSGRWSYNEQFF | TGCAGTGCCCGGACTAGCGGGAGATGGTCCTACAATGAGCAGTTCTTC
TRBJ2-5 | TRBD2 | TRBV6-2/TRBV6-3 | NA | CASSPSGLTRQETQYF | TGTGCCAGCAGTCCCTCGGGACTAACCCGACAAGAGACCCAGTACTTC